These T cell receptor beta chains were read from a single sample in a study of blood T cell repertoires in COVID-19. TCRdb's table, derived via immunoSEQ multiplex PCR, lists solely in-frame clones and lacks some. The data contain under 250,000 clones, approximately 85% of them singletons. Sequencing was done on a sample of peripheral blood. All receptors come from a man aged 50-60 years with COVID-19, enrolled during active disease. Each CDR3 is given with its conserved first and last residue. A D gene is named only where the DNA matches it firmly. Clone sizes are given selectively: once, few, many, or a class where the clone is expanded.

cdr3_aa: CSADGQLEAFF
cdr3_nt: TGCAGTGCTGACGGACAGCTTGAAGCTTTCTTT
j_call: TRBJ1-1
d_call: .
v_call: TRBV20-1
clone_size: .

cdr3_aa: CASSLREDTQYF
cdr3_nt: TGTGCCAGCAGTTTGCGGGAAGATACGCAGTATTTT
j_call: TRBJ2-3
d_call: .
v_call: TRBV12-3/TRBV12-4
clone_size: .

cdr3_aa: CASSADRGETQYF
cdr3_nt: TGCGCCAGCAGCGCGGACAGGGGGGAGACCCAGTACTTC
j_call: TRBJ2-5
d_call: TRBD1
v_call: TRBV5-1
clone_size: few

cdr3_aa: CASSSNTEAFF
cdr3_nt: TGTGCCAGCAGTTCAAACACTGAAGCTTTCTTT
j_call: TRBJ1-1
d_call: .
v_call: TRBV6-2/TRBV6-3
clone_size: once

cdr3_aa: CASSIGPGGRNTEAFF
cdr3_nt: TGTGCCAGTAGTATAGGGCCAGGGGGAAGAAACACTGAAGCTTTCTTT
j_call: TRBJ1-1
d_call: TRBD1
v_call: TRBV19
clone_size: once

cdr3_aa: CASSPQTVQETQYF
cdr3_nt: TGTGCCAGCAGCCCCCAGACAGTCCAAGAGACCCAGTACTTC
j_call: TRBJ2-5
d_call: .
v_call: TRBV7-2
clone_size: .

cdr3_aa: CASSYTGGNGETQYF
cdr3_nt: TGTGCCAGCAGTTACACAGGGGGAAATGGAGAGACCCAGTACTTC
j_call: TRBJ2-5
d_call: TRBD1
v_call: TRBV6-5
clone_size: .

cdr3_aa: CASSPLDALRYYEQYF
cdr3_nt: TGTGCCAGCAGTCCACTTGATGCATTGCGGTACTACGAGCAGTACTTC
j_call: TRBJ2-7
d_call: .
v_call: TRBV28
clone_size: .

cdr3_aa: CASHGTKLPLEQYF
cdr3_nt: TGTGCCAGTCACGGAACTAAACTACCTCTCGAGCAGTACTTC
j_call: TRBJ2-7
d_call: .
v_call: TRBV19
clone_size: .

cdr3_aa: CASSRGLAYEQYF
cdr3_nt: TGTGCCAGCAGCCGCGGGCTAGCCTACGAGCAGTACTTC
j_call: TRBJ2-7
d_call: .
v_call: TRBV6-2/TRBV6-3
clone_size: once

cdr3_aa: CASSPPNTMNTEAFF
cdr3_nt: TGTGCCAGCTCACCACCCAATACAATGAACACTGAAGCTTTCTTT
j_call: TRBJ1-1
d_call: .
v_call: TRBV18
clone_size: .

cdr3_aa: CASSVSKGAEKLFF
cdr3_nt: TGTGCCAGCAGTGTTAGTAAGGGGGCCGAAAAACTGTTTTTT
j_call: TRBJ1-4
d_call: TRBD1
v_call: TRBV2
clone_size: .

cdr3_aa: CASSFKGALPDTQYF
cdr3_nt: TGTGCCAGCAGTTTTAAGGGGGCCCTCCCAGATACGCAGTATTTT
j_call: TRBJ2-3
d_call: TRBD1
v_call: TRBV27
clone_size: .

cdr3_aa: CASSLVPGGTQYF
cdr3_nt: TGTGCCAGCAGCTTAGTTCCTGGAGGGACCCAGTACTTC
j_call: TRBJ2-5
d_call: .
v_call: TRBV7-9
clone_size: .

cdr3_aa: CASRRRGGANEKLFF
cdr3_nt: TGTGCCAGCAGAAGGAGGGGTGGTGCTAATGAAAAACTGTTTTTT
j_call: TRBJ1-4
d_call: .
v_call: TRBV6-5
clone_size: .

cdr3_aa: CASSLVAGNNEKLFF
cdr3_nt: TGTGCCAGCAGCTTAGTAGCCGGAAATAATGAAAAACTGTTTTTT
j_call: TRBJ1-4
d_call: .
v_call: TRBV7-8
clone_size: once

cdr3_aa: CSVDRNSRDTQYF
cdr3_nt: TGCAGCGTTGATAGGAATTCTAGGGATACGCAGTATTTT
j_call: TRBJ2-3
d_call: .
v_call: TRBV29-1
clone_size: .

cdr3_aa: CASSVPPGQRYNEQFF
cdr3_nt: TGTGCCAGCAGTGTTCCCCCGGGACAGCGCTACAATGAGCAGTTCTTC
j_call: TRBJ2-1
d_call: TRBD1
v_call: TRBV6-1
clone_size: once

cdr3_aa: CASSLARGQDLSNQPQHF
cdr3_nt: TGTGCCAGCAGCTTAGCCCGAGGACAGGACCTTAGCAATCAGCCCCAGCATTTT
j_call: TRBJ1-5
d_call: TRBD1
v_call: TRBV7-6
clone_size: few

cdr3_aa: CASIPNGGGWDEQFF
cdr3_nt: TGTGCCAGCATTCCAAACGGGGGAGGTTGGGATGAGCAGTTCTTC
j_call: TRBJ2-1
d_call: .
v_call: TRBV2
clone_size: once

cdr3_aa: CASSLGQTYEQYF
cdr3_nt: TGTGCCAGCAGTTTGGGACAGACCTACGAGCAGTACTTC
j_call: TRBJ2-7
d_call: TRBD1
v_call: TRBV12-3/TRBV12-4
clone_size: .

cdr3_aa: CASSIPGGMGAEAFF
cdr3_nt: TGTGCCAGTAGTATCCCTGGGGGGATGGGCGCTGAAGCTTTCTTT
j_call: TRBJ1-1
d_call: .
v_call: TRBV19
clone_size: .